Below, 11 T cell receptor beta chains from the same sample are listed, as sequenced in a study of shared clonotypes between healthy human individuals. Profiling relied on immunoSEQ multiplex PCR, and the TCRdb table lists in-frame clones only, not all of them. The sample has millions of clones, about 92% seen once. Source material: naive CD4+ T cells from PBMCs. Indicated subset: CD45RA+ positively selected. The receptors were gathered from a young man in good health. Some clones in this sample may be carry-over from other donors' samples.

This rearrangement joins TRBV5-1 to TRBJ2-3, with TRBD2 matching 8 bases. J lost 5 bases, V lost 4 bases, and 3 bases had no gene match. Germline V CDR1 and CDR2: SGHRS, YFSETQ. This CDR3 spans 13 amino acids. The CDR3 here is CASSTGGEDTQYF. DNA for the CDR3: TGCGCCAGCAGCACCGGGGGGGAAGATACGCAGTATTTT.

The chain is built from TRBV19 and TRBJ2-1, with D perhaps matching TRBD1 (5 bases). This CDR3 has 16 residues. The germline V and J ends were trimmed by 6 bases and 0 bases, with 15 bases remaining between them. CDR1 LNHDA and CDR2 SQIVND come from the germline V gene (reference sequence). The CDR3 region has the DNA TGTGCCAGTAGCCTAAGGGGCTCTAGCTCCTACAATGAGCAGTTCTTC. Amino acids: CASSLRGSSSYNEQFF.

A single count supports this clone. V gene TRBV29-1 combines with J gene TRBJ2-3, with TRBD1 matching over 10 bases. V gave up 8 bases and J gave up 4 bases; unmatched junction bases: 6. CDR1 and CDR2 from the germline V gene are SQVTM and ANQGSEA. The CDR3 has 13 residues. Here the CDR3 reads CSFGDRGPDTQYF. The CDR3 DNA reads TGCAGCTTCGGGGACAGGGGACCAGATACGCAGTATTTT.

V and J are TRBV19 and TRBJ1-3, with a weak D call TRBD1 (5 bases). Germline V CDR1 and CDR2: LNHDA, SQIVND (reference sequence). This CDR3 has 16 amino acids. Trimming left V 7 bases short and J 1 base short, with 17 bases between. The CDR3 DNA is TGTGCCAGTACCGGGATTGGGACCAGGTCTGGAAACACCATATATTTT. It is translated as CASTGIGTRSGNTIYF.

The genes are TRBV7-3 and TRBJ1-5; D gene unclear. The CDR3 length is 13 residues. Germline lookup yields CDR1 SGHTA and CDR2 FQGTGA. V lost 0 bases, J lost 4 bases, and 4 bases lay in between. The CDR3: CASSLTTNQPQHF. The CDR3 region has the DNA TGTGCCAGCAGCTTAACGACGAATCAGCCCCAGCATTTT.

The V and J genes are TRBV7-2 and TRBJ1-1, with 7 bases fitting TRBD1. Germline V lookup: CDR1 SGHTA, CDR2 FQGNSA. This CDR3 is built from 14 residues. The V and J ends lost 4 bases and 3 bases, in that order; junction bases with no gene match: 5. In DNA form, the CDR3 reads TGTGCCAGCAGCTACTTCCAGGGGGACACTGAAGCTTTCTTT. This encodes CASSYFQGDTEAFF.

The V call is TRBV19, the J call TRBJ2-7; D might be TRBD1 or TRBD2, each matching 7 bases. CDR1 LNHDA and CDR2 SQIVND come from the germline V gene (reference sequence). The CDR3 has 17 residues. V shed 2 bases and J shed 2 bases, with 19 bases lying between them. This CDR3 is CASSIKGRGGQTYEQYF. The CDR3 region has the DNA TGTGCCAGTAGTATAAAAGGTAGGGGGGGACAGACCTACGAGCAGTACTTC.

The V and J genes are TRBV7-3 and TRBJ2-1; 8 bases are a match to TRBD2. Losses at the gene ends were 2 bases for V and 0 bases for J; bases not matched to a gene: 6. Germline V gene lookup returns CDR1 SGHTA and CDR2 FQGTGA. The length of the CDR3 is 17 residues. The CDR3 nucleotides are TGTGCCAGCAGCTTACAAAGAACTAGCGGCTCCTACAATGAGCAGTTCTTC. Its protein is CASSLQRTSGSYNEQFF.

The chain combines TRBV7-2 with TRBJ2-3; 11 bases fit TRBD2. There are 16 residues in the CDR3. Germline CDR1 SGHTA, CDR2 FQGNSA. Trimming cost V 5 bases and J 0 bases; bases outside gene matches: 4. CDR3 sequence: CASSRRLAGSTDTQYF. CDR3 bases: TGTGCCAGCAGCCGACGACTAGCGGGAAGCACAGATACGCAGTATTTT. Complete variable domain (other parts from reference TRBV7-2 and TRBJ2-3): GAGVSQSPSNKVTEKGKDVELRCDPISGHTALYWYRQSLGQGLEFLIYFQGNSAPDKSGLPSDRFSAERTGGSVSTLTIQRTQQEDSAVYLCASSRRLAGSTDTQYFGPGTRLTVL.

J is TRBJ2-3 and V is TRBV9, with unresolved D. The V gene's germline CDR1 is SGDLS and CDR2 YYNGEE. This CDR3 contains 16 residues. The V end lost 3 bases, the J end lost 6 bases, and 20 bases lay between the germline ends. The CDR3 nucleotides are TGTGCCAGCAGCGATCGTATGGCTGAGTGGACGGATACGCAGTATTTT. As protein: CASSDRMAEWTDTQYF.

The genes are TRBV27 and TRBJ2-7; 13 nucleotides agree with TRBD2. V dropped 6 bases and J dropped 8; count of bases not matched to a gene: 7. The CDR3 extends over 14 amino acids. From germline, CDR1 is MNHEY and CDR2 SMNVEV (reference sequence). CDR3 coding DNA: TGTGCCAGCAGCCTGGGACTAGCGGGGTCCCAGCAGTACTTC. Amino acid sequence: CASSLGLAGSQQYF.